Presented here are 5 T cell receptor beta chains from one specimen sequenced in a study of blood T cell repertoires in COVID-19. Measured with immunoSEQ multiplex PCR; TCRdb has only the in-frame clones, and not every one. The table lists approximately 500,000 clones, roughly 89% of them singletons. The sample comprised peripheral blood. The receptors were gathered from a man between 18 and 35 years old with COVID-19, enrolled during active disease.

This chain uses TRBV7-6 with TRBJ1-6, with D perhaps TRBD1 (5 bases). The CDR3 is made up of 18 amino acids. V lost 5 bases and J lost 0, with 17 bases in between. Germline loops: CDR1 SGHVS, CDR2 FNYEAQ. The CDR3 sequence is CASSAGLRTISYNSPLHF. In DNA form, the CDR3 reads TGTGCCAGCAGCGCGGGACTCAGGACGATCTCCTATAATTCACCCCTCCACTTT.

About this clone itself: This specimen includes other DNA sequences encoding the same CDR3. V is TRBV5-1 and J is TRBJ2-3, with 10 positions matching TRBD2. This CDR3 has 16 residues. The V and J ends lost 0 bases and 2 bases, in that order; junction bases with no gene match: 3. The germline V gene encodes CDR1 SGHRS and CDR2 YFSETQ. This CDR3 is CASSLGTSGSTDTQYF. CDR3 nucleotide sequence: TGCGCCAGCAGCTTGGGGACTAGCGGATCCACAGATACGCAGTATTTT. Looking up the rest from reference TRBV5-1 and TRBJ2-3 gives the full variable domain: KAGVTQTPRYLIKTRGQQVTLSCSPISGHRSVSWYQQTPGQGLQFLFEYFSETQRNKGNFPGRFSGRQFSNSRSEMNVSTLELGDSALYLCASSLGTSGSTDTQYFGPGTRLTVL.

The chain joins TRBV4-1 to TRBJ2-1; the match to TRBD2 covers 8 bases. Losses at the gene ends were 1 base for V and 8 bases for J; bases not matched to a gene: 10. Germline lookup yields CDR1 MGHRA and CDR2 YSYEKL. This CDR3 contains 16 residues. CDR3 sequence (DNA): TGCGCCAGCAGCCAAGGGGTGGGACTAGAGGTTCATGAGCAGTTCTTC. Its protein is CASSQGVGLEVHEQFF.

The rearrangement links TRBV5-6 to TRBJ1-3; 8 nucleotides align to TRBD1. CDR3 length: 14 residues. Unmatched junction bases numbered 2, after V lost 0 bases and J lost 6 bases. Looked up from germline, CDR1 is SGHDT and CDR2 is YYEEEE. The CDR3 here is CASSLAGGENTIYF. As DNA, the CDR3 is TGTGCCAGCAGCTTGGCAGGGGGCGAAAACACCATATATTTT.

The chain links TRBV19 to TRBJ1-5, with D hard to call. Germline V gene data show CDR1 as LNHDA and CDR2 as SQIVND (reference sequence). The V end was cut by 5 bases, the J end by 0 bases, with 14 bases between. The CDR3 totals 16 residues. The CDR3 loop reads CASSGGFGRSNQPQHF. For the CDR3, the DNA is TGTGCCAGTAGTGGAGGGTTTGGGCGTAGCAATCAGCCCCAGCATTTT.